This TCR beta chain stems from a study of cytomegalovirus exposure and HLA in healthy donors. The wider study: Genotyping of 430 or so donors showed that 80% to 85% belonged to the Caucasian-associated ancestry cluster. Notes on the study in general: Highly shared sequence variants in one cluster were likely a sequencing artifact.

The PCR contained 60 Vbeta and 13 Jbeta primers. This table comes from immunoSEQ multiplex PCR, and its TCRdb copy is limited to in-frame clones, with some not included. The sample shows 140,000 to 150,000 clones, roughly 10% of them seen only once. Germline V gene sequence: CDR1 KGHSH, CDR2 LQKENI. V was trimmed by 3 bases and J by 2 bases, leaving 11 bases between them. This CDR3 has 14 amino acids. This clone has only a few counts. Its target is unknown. Material for sequencing was PBMCs. This receptor was obtained from a man aged 50 or older in good health and CMV-seronegative. The gene calls are TRBV18 and TRBJ2-7; D might be TRBD2 (6 bases). The CDR3 here is CASSPGRGTYEQYF. As DNA, the CDR3 is TGTGCCAGCTCACCGGGGCGGGGAACCTACGAGCAGTACTTC.